The 13 T cell receptor beta chains below all came from one sample that was sequenced in a study of resident and recirculating memory T cells in vitiligo. This table comes from immunoSEQ multiplex PCR, and its TCRdb copy is limited to in-frame clones, with some not included. The table has around 43,000 clones, around 90% seen once. Sequenced sample: blood. The receptors stem from a male donor with vitiligo.

As concerns this clone: Mismatch with germline at one junction end may stem from a read error. The chain is built from TRBV30 and TRBJ1-2; 9 nucleotides line up with TRBD1. This CDR3 is 10 amino acids long. Germline V gene data show CDR1 as GTSNPN and CDR2 as SVGIG (reference sequence). CDR3 in DNA: TGTGCCTGGAGGAGGGACAGGGTCATCTTC. Its translation is CAWRRDRVIF.

The rearrangement links TRBV30 to TRBJ1-1, with 8 bases matching TRBD1. CDR3 length equals 17 residues. Germline V CDR1 and CDR2: GTSNPN, SVGIG (reference sequence). V gave up 2 bases and J gave up 0 bases; unmatched junction bases: 11. CDR3 region: CAWSPSPGGLVNTEAFF. The CDR3 bases are TGTGCCTGGAGTCCATCCCCAGGGGGCTTAGTGAACACTGAAGCTTTCTTT.

J is TRBJ1-4 and V is TRBV19; the D is unclear. This CDR3 region has 13 residues. CDR1 is LNHDA and CDR2 is SQIVND in the germline V gene (reference sequence). The V gene lost 5 bases and the J gene lost 10 bases, with 14 bases spanning the gap. CDR3 bases: TGTGCCAGTAGTCCCCTGAACCTCGGAAAACTGTTTTTT. Translated, it gives CASSPLNLGKLFF.

The chain is built from TRBV6-1 and TRBJ2-5; D may be TRBD1 (5 bases). This CDR3 spans 13 amino acids. Germline assignment: CDR1 MNHNS and CDR2 SASEGT. Trimming left V 5 bases short and J 3 bases short, with 10 bases between. CDR3 sequence: CASSRQLKETQYF. CDR3 DNA sequence: TGTGCCAGCAGTCGACAGTTAAAAGAGACCCAGTACTTC.

V usage is TRBV7-3 and J usage is TRBJ2-2; D is possibly TRBD1 (5 bases). The ends were cut back, 3 bases at V and 3 bases at J, with 11 bases in the middle. This CDR3 has 15 residues. From germline, CDR1 is SGHTA and CDR2 FQGTGA. The CDR3 sequence is CASSFGAAYTGELFF. CDR3 nucleotide sequence: TGTGCCAGCAGCTTTGGGGCAGCTTACACCGGGGAGCTGTTTTTT.

The chain links TRBV19 to TRBJ1-2; maybe TRBD1 (5 bases). Trimming took 10 bases from V and 1 from J, leaving 19 bases between them. This CDR3 has 15 amino acids. Germline V lookup: CDR1 LNHDA, CDR2 SQIVND (reference sequence). Written as DNA, the CDR3 is TGTGCCACACAAACTACAGGAACAAATAACTATGGCTACACCTTC. It codes for CATQTTGTNNYGYTF. Full variable domain (outside the CDR3, taken from reference TRBV19 and TRBJ1-2): DGGITQSPKYLFRKEGQNVTLSCEQNLNHDAMYWYRQDPGQGLRLIYYSQIVNDFQKGDIAEGYSVSREKKESFPLTVTSAQKNPTAFYLCATQTTGTNNYGYTFGSGTRLTVV.

The sample holds one count of this clone. V and J are TRBV30 and TRBJ1-1, with 7 bases identical to TRBD1. The V gene end was trimmed by 1 base and the J gene end by 6 bases; junction bases not matched to a gene: 8. The length of the CDR3 is 14 residues. Germline V gene sequence: CDR1 GTSNPN, CDR2 SVGIG (reference sequence). In DNA form, the CDR3 reads TGTGCCTGGAGTGCCCAACACAGGGGTCCTGAAGCTTTCTTT. Encoded protein: CAWSAQHRGPEAFF.

CDR3 sequence reads: CASSDLGGGRHEQFF. CDR3 nucleotides: TGTGCCAGCAGTGACTTGGGCGGGGGGCGCCATGAGCAGTTCTTC. The rearrangement uses TRBV6-4 and TRBJ2-1; 8 nucleotides match TRBD2. The germline gives CDR1 MRHNA, CDR2 SNTAGT. This CDR3 is built from 15 residues. V shed 1 base, J shed 8 bases, and the junction held 7 bases outside the gene matches.

This chain uses TRBV30 with TRBJ2-3; D possibly corresponds to TRBD2 (6 bases). This CDR3 has 14 amino acids. Germline values: CDR1 GTSNPN, CDR2 SVGIG (reference sequence). The V gene lost 2 bases and the J gene lost 1 base, with 10 bases spanning the gap. In DNA, the CDR3 is TGTGCCTGGAGTCGAGGCGGGGGCACAGATACGCAGTATTTT. It is translated as CAWSRGGGTDTQYF.

V usage is TRBV7-8 and J usage is TRBJ2-3; 7 bases are a match to TRBD1. Germline V gene data show CDR1 as SGHVS and CDR2 as FQNEAQ. The CDR3 extends over 13 amino acids. V lost 11 bases to trimming and J lost 5 bases; unmatched junction nucleotides: 10. The CDR3: CAGSDRVEDTQYF. Written as DNA, the CDR3 is TGTGCCGGGAGCGACAGGGTTGAAGATACGCAGTATTTT.

The chain uses TRBV6-5 and TRBJ2-2; 8 bases are shared with TRBD1. Trimming cost V 6 bases and J 6 bases; bases outside gene matches: 3. The germline CDR1 and CDR2 sequences are MNHEY and SVGAGI. CDR3 length: 13 amino acids. The DNA for the CDR3 is TGTGCCAGCAGACAGACAGGGGCCGGGGAGCTGTTTTTT. It is translated as CASRQTGAGELFF.

V gene TRBV5-1 combines with J gene TRBJ1-1; perhaps TRBD1 as D (5 bases). Germline CDR1 is SGHRS and CDR2 is YFSETQ. With 1 base removed from V and 6 bases from J, the gap between germline ends came to 16 bases. The CDR3 consists of 15 residues. The CDR3 reads CASSLLGVNAAEAFF. The CDR3 nucleotides are TGCGCCAGCAGCTTGCTAGGGGTTAATGCAGCTGAAGCTTTCTTT. The entire variable domain, with the rest obtained from reference TRBV5-1 and TRBJ1-1, is as follows: KAGVTQTPRYLIKTRGQQVTLSCSPISGHRSVSWYQQTPGQGLQFLFEYFSETQRNKGNFPGRFSGRQFSNSRSEMNVSTLELGDSALYLCASSLLGVNAAEAFFGQGTRLTVV.

The CDR3 sequence: CAWIPGRFGGGYTF. Written as DNA, the CDR3 is TGTGCCTGGATCCCCGGCCGCTTCGGAGGTGGCTACACCTTC. V gene TRBV30 combines with J gene TRBJ1-2; D gene unclear. This CDR3 is built from 14 residues. Germline V gene sequence: CDR1 GTSNPN, CDR2 SVGIG (reference sequence). The V gene lost 4 bases and the J gene lost 7 bases, with 19 bases spanning the gap.